In its sample, the clone carrying this T cell receptor (beta chain) was seen many times. The antigen remains undetermined. The authors produced cDNA by 5'RACE using 10-nucleotide random UMIs. Over 190 million TCR-beta sequences from 15-18 subjects came out of each sequencing run. TCRdb ran MiXCR on the 5' RACE reads and lists one entry per CDR3 protein. The sample holds about 50,000 distinct CDR3 sequences, approximately 4.1% seen once. This entry comes from a study of neurological immune-mediated disorders. CDR1 is SGHRS, CDR2 YFSETQ, per germline. This CDR3 is 16 amino acids long. Trimming took off 5 bases at V and 4 bases at J, with 19 bases between the two ends. Overall study results and limits: Association of the multiple sclerosis repertoire cluster with clinical or MRI features was not observed for any feature. Phylogenetic analysis grouped 18 of 34 multiple sclerosis patients' repertoires together, suggesting a possible repertoire signature.

The sample was PBMCs. J is TRBJ2-1 and V is TRBV5-1; perhaps TRBD2 as D (5 bases). The receptor comes from a man aged 50-60 years with multiple sclerosis. The CDR3 bases are TGCGCCAGCAGAGCCCAAGTGGGGAGCGCTTACAATGAGCAGTTCTTC. It codes for CASRAQVGSAYNEQFF. Looking up the rest from reference TRBV5-1 and TRBJ2-1 gives the full variable domain: KAGVTQTPRYLIKTRGQQVTLSCSPISGHRSVSWYQQTPGQGLQFLFEYFSETQRNKGNFPGRFSGRQFSNSRSEMNVSTLELGDSALYLCASRAQVGSAYNEQFFGPGTRLTVL.